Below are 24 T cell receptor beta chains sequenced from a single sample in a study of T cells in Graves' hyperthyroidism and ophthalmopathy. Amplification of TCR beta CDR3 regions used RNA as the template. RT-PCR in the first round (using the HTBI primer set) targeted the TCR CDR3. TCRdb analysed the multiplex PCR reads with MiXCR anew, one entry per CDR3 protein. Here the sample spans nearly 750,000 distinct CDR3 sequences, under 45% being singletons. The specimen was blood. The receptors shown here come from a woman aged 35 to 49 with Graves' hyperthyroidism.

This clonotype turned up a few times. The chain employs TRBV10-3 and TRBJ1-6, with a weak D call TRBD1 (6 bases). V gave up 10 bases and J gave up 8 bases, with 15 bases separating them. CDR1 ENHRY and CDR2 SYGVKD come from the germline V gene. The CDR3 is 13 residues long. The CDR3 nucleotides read TGTGCCAGCAAAAGGGGGGCAGATTCACCCCTCCACTTT. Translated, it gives CASKRGADSPLHF.

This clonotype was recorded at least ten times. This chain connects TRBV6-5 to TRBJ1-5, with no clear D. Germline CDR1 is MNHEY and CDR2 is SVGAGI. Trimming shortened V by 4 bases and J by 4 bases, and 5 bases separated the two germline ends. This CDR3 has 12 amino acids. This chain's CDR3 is CASSSVNQPQHF. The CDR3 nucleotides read TGTGCCAGCAGTTCCGTTAATCAGCCCCAGCATTTT.

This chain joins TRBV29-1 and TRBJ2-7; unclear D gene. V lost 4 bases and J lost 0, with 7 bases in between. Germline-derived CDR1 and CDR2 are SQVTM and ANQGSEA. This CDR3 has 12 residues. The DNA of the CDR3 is TGCAGCGTTGCTTGGAGCTCCTACGAGCAGTACTTC. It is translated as CSVAWSSYEQYF.

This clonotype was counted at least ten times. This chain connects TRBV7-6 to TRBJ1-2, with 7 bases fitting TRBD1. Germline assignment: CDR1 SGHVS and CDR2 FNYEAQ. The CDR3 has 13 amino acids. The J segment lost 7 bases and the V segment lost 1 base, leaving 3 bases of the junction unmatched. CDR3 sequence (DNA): TGTGCCAGCAGCTTAGAAGGGGGCCTTGGCTACACCTTC. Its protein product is CASSLEGGLGYTF.

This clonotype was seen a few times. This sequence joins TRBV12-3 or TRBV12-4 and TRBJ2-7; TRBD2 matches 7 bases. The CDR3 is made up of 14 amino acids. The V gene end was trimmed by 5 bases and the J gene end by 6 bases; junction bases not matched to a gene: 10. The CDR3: CASSRLAPMAEQYF. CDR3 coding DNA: TGTGCCAGCAGTCGACTAGCTCCAATGGCCGAGCAGTACTTC.

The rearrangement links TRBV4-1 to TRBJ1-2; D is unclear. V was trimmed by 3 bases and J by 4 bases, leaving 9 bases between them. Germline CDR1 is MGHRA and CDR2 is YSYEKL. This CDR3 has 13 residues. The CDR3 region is CASSHQVTYGYTF. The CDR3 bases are TGCGCCAGCAGCCACCAAGTGACCTATGGCTACACCTTC.

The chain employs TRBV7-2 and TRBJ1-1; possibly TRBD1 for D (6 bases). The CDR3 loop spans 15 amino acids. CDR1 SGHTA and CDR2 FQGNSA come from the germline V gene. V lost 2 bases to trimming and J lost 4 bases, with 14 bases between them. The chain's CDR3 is CASSLIHREGTEAFF. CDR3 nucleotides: TGTGCCAGCAGCTTAATCCACAGGGAGGGCACTGAAGCTTTCTTT.

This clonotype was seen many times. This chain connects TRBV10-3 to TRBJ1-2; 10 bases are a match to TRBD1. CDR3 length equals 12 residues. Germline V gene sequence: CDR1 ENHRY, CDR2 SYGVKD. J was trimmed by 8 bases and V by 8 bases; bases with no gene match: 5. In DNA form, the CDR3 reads TGTGCCATCGGGACAGGGGATGAGGGCTACACCTTC. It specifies CAIGTGDEGYTF.

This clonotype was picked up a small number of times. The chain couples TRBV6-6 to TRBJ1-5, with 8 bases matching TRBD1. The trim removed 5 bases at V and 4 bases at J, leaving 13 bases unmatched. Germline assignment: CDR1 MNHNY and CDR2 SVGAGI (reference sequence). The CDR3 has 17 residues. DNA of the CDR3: TGTGCCAGCAGTGATTGGGACAGGTCTACTGCTAATCAGCCCCAGCATTTT. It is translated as CASSDWDRSTANQPQHF.

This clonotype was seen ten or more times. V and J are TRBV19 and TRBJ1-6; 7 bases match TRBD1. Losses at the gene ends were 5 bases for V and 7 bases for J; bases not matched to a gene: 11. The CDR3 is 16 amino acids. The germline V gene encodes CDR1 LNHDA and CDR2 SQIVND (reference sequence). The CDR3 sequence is CASSAPPGQQNSPLHF. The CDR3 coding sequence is TGTGCCAGTAGTGCCCCACCGGGACAGCAAAATTCACCCCTCCACTTT.

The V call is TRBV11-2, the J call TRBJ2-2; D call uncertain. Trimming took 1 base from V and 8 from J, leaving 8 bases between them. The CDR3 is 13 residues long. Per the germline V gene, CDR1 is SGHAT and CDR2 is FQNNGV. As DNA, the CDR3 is TGTGCCAGCAGCTTAGCCCTCGTTGGGGAGCTGTTTTTT. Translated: CASSLALVGELFF.

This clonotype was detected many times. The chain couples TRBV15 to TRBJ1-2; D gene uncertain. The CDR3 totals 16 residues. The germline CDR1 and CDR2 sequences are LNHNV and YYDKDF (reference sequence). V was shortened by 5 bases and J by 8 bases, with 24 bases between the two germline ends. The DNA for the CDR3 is TGTGCCACCAGCGAGAATGCCCCGGGTGACTCCCTAGGCTACACCTTC. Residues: CATSENAPGDSLGYTF.

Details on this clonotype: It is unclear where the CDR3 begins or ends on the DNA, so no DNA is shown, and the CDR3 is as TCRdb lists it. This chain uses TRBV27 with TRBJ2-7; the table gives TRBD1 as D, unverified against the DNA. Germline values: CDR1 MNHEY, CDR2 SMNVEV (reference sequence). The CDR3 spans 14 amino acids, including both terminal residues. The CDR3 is CASSFGPGEVEQYF.

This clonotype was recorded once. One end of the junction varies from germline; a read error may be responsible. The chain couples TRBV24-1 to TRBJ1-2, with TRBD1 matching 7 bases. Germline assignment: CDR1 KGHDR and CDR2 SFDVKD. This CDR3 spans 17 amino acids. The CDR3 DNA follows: TGTGCCAGCAGTTCTCCCAAATCCCGACAGGGCAACTATGGCTACACCTTC. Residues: CASSSPKSRQGNYGYTF.

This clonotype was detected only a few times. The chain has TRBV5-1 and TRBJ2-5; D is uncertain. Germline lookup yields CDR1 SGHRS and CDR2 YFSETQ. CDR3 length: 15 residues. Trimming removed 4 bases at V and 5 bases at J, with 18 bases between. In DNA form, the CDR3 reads TGCGCCAGCAGCCAGGTCACCCAGGCGTCTGAGACCCAGTACTTC. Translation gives CASSQVTQASETQYF.

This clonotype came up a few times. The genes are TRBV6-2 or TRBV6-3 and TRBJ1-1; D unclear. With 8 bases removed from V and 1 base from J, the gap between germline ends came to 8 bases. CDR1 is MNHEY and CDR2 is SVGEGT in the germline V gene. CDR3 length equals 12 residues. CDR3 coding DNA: TGTGCCAGCGGAGACCCGAACACTGAAGCTTTCTTT. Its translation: CASGDPNTEAFF.

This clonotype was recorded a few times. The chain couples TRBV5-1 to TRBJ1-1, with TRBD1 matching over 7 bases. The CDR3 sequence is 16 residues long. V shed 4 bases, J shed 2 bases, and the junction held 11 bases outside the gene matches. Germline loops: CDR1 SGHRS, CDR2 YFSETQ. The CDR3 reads CASSVRAGTENTEAFF. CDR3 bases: TGCGCCAGCAGCGTCCGGGCCGGGACAGAAAACACTGAAGCTTTCTTT.

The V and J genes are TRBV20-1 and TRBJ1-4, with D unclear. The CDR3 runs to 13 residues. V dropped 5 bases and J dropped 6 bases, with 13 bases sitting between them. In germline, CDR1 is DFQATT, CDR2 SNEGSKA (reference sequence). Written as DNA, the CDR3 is TGCAGTGCTCCCGTGTTGACTGATGAAAAACTGTTTTTT. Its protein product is CSAPVLTDEKLFF.

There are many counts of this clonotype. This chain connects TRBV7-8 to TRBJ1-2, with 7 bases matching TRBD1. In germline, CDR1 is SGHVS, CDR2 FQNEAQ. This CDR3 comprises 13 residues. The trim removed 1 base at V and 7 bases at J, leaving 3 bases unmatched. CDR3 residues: CASSLGGQPGYTF. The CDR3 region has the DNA TGTGCCAGCAGCTTAGGGGGACAGCCTGGCTACACCTTC.

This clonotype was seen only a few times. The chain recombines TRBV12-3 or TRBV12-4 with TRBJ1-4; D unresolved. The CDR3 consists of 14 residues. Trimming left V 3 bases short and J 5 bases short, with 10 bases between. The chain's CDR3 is CASSLHRINEKLFF. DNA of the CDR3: TGTGCCAGCAGTTTGCACAGAATAAATGAAAAACTGTTTTTT.

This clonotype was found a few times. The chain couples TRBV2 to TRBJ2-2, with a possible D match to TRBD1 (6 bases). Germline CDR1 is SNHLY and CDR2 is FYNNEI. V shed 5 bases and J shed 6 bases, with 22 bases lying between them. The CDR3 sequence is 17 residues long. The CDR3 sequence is CASSRKVPSTGSGELFF. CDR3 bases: TGTGCCAGCAGTCGAAAGGTGCCTAGCACAGGGTCCGGGGAGCTGTTTTTT.

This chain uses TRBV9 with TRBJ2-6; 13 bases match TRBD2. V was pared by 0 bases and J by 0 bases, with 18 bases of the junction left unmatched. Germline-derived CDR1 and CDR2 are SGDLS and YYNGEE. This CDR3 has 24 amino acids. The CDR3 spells CASSVELGLAGYQNEGSGANVLTF. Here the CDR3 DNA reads TGTGCCAGCAGCGTAGAGCTGGGACTAGCGGGATATCAGAACGAAGGCTCTGGGGCCAACGTCCTGACTTTC.

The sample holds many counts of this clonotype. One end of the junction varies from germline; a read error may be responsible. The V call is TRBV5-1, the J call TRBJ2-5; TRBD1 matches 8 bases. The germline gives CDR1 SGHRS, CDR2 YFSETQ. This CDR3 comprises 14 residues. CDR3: CASSLGQGRETQYF. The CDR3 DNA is TGTGCCAGCAGCTTAGGACAGGGAAGGGAGACCCAGTACTTC.

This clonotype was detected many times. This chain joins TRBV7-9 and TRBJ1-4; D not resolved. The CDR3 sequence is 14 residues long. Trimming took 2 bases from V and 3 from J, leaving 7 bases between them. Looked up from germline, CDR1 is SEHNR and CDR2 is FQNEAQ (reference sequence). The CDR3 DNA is TGTGCCAGCAGCTTATCCCTTGCTAATGAAAAACTGTTTTTT. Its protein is CASSLSLANEKLFF. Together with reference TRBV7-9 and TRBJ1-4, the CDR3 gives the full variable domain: DTGVSQNPRHKITKRGQNVTFRCDPISEHNRLYWYRQTLGQGPEFLTYFQNEAQLEKSRLLSDRFSAERPKGSFSTLEIQRTEQGDSAMYLCASSLSLANEKLFFGSGTQLSVL.